The rows below give T cell receptor beta chains drawn from one sample of a study of CXCR3-negative and CXCR3-positive naive CD8 T cells. TCRdb reprocessed the 5' RACE reads and keeps a single row for each CDR3 protein, giving no DNA. This sample's table reports roughly 120,000 distinct CDR3 sequences. Sequenced: naive CXCR3+ CD8+ T cells from blood. Receptors were obtained from a human donor in good health. Some clones in this sample may be carry-over from other donors' samples. Each CDR3 is given with its conserved first and last residue.

V gene	J gene	CDR3 length	CDR3 protein
TRBV28	TRBJ2-1	16	CASSFFRLEVRNEQFF
TRBV6-4	TRBJ2-1	17	CASSDSTSGSSYNEQFF
TRBV28	TRBJ1-5	12	CASSFVGQPQHF
TRBV7-9	TRBJ1-1	13	CASSLGRATEAFF
TRBV28	TRBJ2-5	14	CASSLLGGEETQYF
TRBV29-1	TRBJ2-2	15	CSATTGTIEAGELFF
TRBV29-1	TRBJ2-5	12	CSVDEWGETQYF
TRBV15	TRBJ2-3	13	CATSRDRWGTQYF
TRBV9	TRBJ2-1	18	CASSARLPGTSEPHEQFF
TRBV29-1	TRBJ2-1	15	CSVEIAGGYPNEQFF
TRBV4-3	TRBJ2-5	14	CASSQDREWETQYF
TRBV29-1	TRBJ1-1	13	CSALDRGSTEAFF
TRBV7-2	TRBJ2-2	16	CASSLYRTSWDGELFF
TRBV7-9	TRBJ2-7	13	CASSPGQNYEQYF
TRBV2	TRBJ2-1	18	CASKEGLASSSSYNVQFF
TRBV7-2	TRBJ2-2	15	CASSLDSLVSRELFF
TRBV4-3	TRBJ2-2	13	CASRKPNTGELFF
TRBV10-2	TRBJ2-1	17	CASSDREGGREYNEQFF
TRBV29-1	TRBJ2-1	14	CSAEDRENYNEQFF
TRBV7-9	TRBJ2-3	14	CASSFSLPEHTQYF
TRBV12-5	TRBJ2-7	14	CASGLVGGLHEQYF
TRBV4-2	TRBJ2-1	17	CASSPPEGLAGVYEQFF
TRBV4-1	TRBJ1-1	14	CASSQDSGGTEAFF
TRBV6-5	TRBJ1-2	15	CASSYNGQDFYGYTF
TRBV7-9	TRBJ2-7	14	CASSRTGAGYEQYF
TRBV29-1	TRBJ1-1	12	CSVEGRNTEASF
TRBV11-2	TRBJ2-3	15	CASSLTGATTDTQYF
TRBV13	TRBJ2-1	17	CASRSGRGSPLYNEQFF
TRBV12-3/TRBV12-4	TRBJ2-7	13	CASTPDLIHEQYF
TRBV29-1	TRBJ1-2	14	CSAEGSRGVYGYTF
TRBV27	TRBJ2-3	15	CASSPMGGSTDTQYF
TRBV6-5	TRBJ2-5	16	CASSFSGRTGQETQYF
TRBV7-9	TRBJ2-1	15	CASSSPQSYHNEQFF
TRBV2	TRBJ2-1	12	CASRPAGGIEFF
TRBV29-1	TRBJ1-2	11	CTVTANYGYTF
TRBV21-1	TRBJ2-1	15	CASSTSGRENNEQFF
TRBV4-2	TRBJ2-7	14	CASSQSGLIYEQYF
TRBV6-5	TRBJ2-7	15	CASSYRGEGAGEQYF
TRBV6-6	TRBJ2-3	16	CASSYQGLAETDTQYF
TRBV4-3	TRBJ2-7	16	CASSQGGAASSYEQYF